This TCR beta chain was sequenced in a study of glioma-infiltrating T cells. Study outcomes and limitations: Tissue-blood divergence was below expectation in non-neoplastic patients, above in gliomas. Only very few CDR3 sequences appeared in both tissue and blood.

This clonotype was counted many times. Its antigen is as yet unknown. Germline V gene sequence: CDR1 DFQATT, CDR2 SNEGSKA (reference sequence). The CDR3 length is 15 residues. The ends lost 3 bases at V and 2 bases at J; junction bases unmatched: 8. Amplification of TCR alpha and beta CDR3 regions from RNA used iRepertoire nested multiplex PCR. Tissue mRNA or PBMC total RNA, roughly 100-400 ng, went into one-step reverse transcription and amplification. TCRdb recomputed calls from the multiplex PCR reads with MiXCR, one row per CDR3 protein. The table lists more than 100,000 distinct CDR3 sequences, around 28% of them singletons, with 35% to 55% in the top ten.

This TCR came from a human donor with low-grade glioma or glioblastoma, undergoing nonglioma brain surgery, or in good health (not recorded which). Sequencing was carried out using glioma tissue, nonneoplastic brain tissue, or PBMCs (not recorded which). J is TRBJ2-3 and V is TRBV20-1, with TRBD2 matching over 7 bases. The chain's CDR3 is CSARSGEGTTDTQYF. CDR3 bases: TGCAGTGCTAGGTCGGGGGAGGGCACCACAGATACGCAGTATTTT.